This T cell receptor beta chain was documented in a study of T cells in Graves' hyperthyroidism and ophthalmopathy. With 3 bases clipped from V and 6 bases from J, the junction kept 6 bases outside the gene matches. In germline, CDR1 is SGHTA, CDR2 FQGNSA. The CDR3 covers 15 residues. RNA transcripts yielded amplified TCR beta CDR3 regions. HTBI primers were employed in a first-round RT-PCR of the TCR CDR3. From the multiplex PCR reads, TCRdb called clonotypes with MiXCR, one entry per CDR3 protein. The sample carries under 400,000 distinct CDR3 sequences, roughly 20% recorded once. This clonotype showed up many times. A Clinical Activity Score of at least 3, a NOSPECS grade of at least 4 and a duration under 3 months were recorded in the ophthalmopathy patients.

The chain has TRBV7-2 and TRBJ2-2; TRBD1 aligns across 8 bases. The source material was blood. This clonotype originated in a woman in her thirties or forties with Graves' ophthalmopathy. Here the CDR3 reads CASSLDRVGAGELFF. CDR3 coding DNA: TGTGCCAGCAGCTTGGACAGGGTTGGTGCCGGGGAGCTGTTTTTT.